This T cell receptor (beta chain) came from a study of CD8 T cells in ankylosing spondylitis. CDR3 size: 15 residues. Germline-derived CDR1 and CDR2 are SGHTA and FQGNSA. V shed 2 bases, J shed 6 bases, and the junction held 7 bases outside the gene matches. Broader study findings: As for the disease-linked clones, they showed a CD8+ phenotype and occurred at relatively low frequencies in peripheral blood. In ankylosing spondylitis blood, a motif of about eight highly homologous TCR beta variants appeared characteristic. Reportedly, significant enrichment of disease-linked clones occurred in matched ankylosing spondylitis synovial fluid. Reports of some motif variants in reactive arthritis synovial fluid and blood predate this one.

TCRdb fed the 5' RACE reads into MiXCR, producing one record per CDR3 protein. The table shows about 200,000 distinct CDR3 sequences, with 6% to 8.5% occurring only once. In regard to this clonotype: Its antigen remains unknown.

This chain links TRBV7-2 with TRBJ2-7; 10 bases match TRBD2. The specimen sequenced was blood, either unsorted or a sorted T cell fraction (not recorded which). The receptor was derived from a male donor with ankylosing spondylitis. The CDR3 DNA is TGTGCCAGCAGCTTAATCGAGCGGGAGGGCCCCGAGCAGTACTTC. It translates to CASSLIEREGPEQYF.